This TCR beta chain emerged from a study of graft-versus-host responses after intestinal transplantation. At the level of the study: Each of the recipients got a multivisceral, liver-intestinal, or isolated intestinal transplant. Each recipient received anti-thymocyte globulin induction, then tacrolimus and steroids for approximately 3 years. General observations from the study: Patients who carried graft-donor T cell macrochimerism also had high graft-versus-host to host-versus-graft clonal ratios in their allografts. GvH clones were identified in recipient marrow, with some first appearing in ileum or blood.

Tissue from the graft was processed to free its intraepithelial and lamina propria lymphocytes. Germline CDR1 MNHNS, CDR2 SASEGT. V was pared by 1 base and J by 0 bases, with 3 bases of the junction left unmatched. The CDR3 is made up of 15 amino acids. Clones were sequenced by immunoSEQ multiplex PCR, and TCRdb holds only the in-frame ones, with some missing. The sample holds approximately 1,100 clones, about 76% seen once. The count of this clone is one. Antigen: not known. This chain uses TRBV6-1 with TRBJ2-7; 7 positions agree with TRBD1. Sequenced here: ileum tissue, sampled about 250 days after intestinal transplantation. The source of this sequence is a human patient who received an intestinal transplant, so some T cells may come from the graft donor. The CDR3 sequence: CASSEDGTASYEQYF. The CDR3 nucleotides are TGTGCCAGCAGTGAAGACGGGACAGCCTCCTACGAGCAGTACTTC.